This is a list of T cell receptor beta chains from one sample in a study of blood T cell repertoires in COVID-19. Some clones are missing from TCRdb's copy, which holds only in-frame ones; the method was immunoSEQ multiplex PCR. This sample has about 160,000 clones, with about three quarters found just once. The sequenced material came from peripheral blood. All receptors come from a man between 65 and 85 years old with acute or convalescent COVID-19. The CDR3 runs from the conserved cysteine through the conserved F or W. The D gene is left open where the match is weak. Expanded clones are given a class, and other clones once, few, many or no size at all.

j_gene: TRBJ1-2; v_gene: TRBV6-6; abundance: NA; d_gene: NA; CDR3aa: CASSDSWGGGGGAFNGYTF; CDR3nt: TGTGCCAGCAGCGACTCGTGGGGGGGCGGAGGAGGGGCCTTCAATGGCTACACCTTC
j_gene: TRBJ2-1; v_gene: TRBV7-9; abundance: NA; d_gene: NA; CDR3aa: CASSLGTAEQFF; CDR3nt: TGTGCCAGCAGCTTAGGGACAGCGGAGCAGTTCTTC
j_gene: TRBJ1-5; v_gene: TRBV6-5; abundance: NA; d_gene: NA; CDR3aa: CASSPSGGSNQPQHF; CDR3nt: TGTGCCAGCAGCCCGTCGGGGGGCTCCAATCAGCCCCAGCATTTT
j_gene: TRBJ2-4; v_gene: TRBV13; abundance: NA; d_gene: TRBD2; CDR3aa: CASRVVAGTQGKNIQYF; CDR3nt: TGTGCCAGCAGGGTGGTAGCGGGGACCCAGGGGAAAAACATTCAGTACTTC
j_gene: TRBJ1-1; v_gene: TRBV5-5; abundance: NA; d_gene: NA; CDR3aa: CASSSPARTEAFF; CDR3nt: TGTGCCAGCAGCTCTCCGGCGCGGACTGAAGCTTTCTTT
j_gene: TRBJ1-5; v_gene: TRBV9; abundance: few; d_gene: TRBD1; CDR3aa: CASSAGTGRDQPQHF; CDR3nt: TGTGCCAGCAGCGCGGGGACAGGGCGAGATCAGCCCCAGCATTTT
j_gene: TRBJ2-5; v_gene: TRBV6-5; abundance: NA; d_gene: TRBD2; CDR3aa: CASSFPRLAGRETQYF; CDR3nt: TGTGCCAGCAGTTTCCCCCGCCTAGCGGGCAGAGAGACCCAGTACTTC
j_gene: TRBJ2-3; v_gene: TRBV9; abundance: NA; d_gene: NA; CDR3aa: CASSVIDSANADTQYF; CDR3nt: TGTGCCAGCAGCGTAATCGACTCCGCTAATGCAGATACGCAGTATTTT
j_gene: TRBJ1-1; v_gene: TRBV10-3; abundance: NA; d_gene: TRBD1; CDR3aa: CAISGRQGTEAFF; CDR3nt: TGTGCCATCAGCGGCCGACAGGGCACTGAAGCTTTCTTT
j_gene: TRBJ2-1; v_gene: TRBV2; abundance: many; d_gene: TRBD2; CDR3aa: CASSERAGGGEQFF; CDR3nt: TGTGCCAGCAGTGAAAGAGCGGGAGGGGGTGAGCAGTTCTTC
j_gene: TRBJ2-3; v_gene: TRBV28; abundance: NA; d_gene: TRBD2; CDR3aa: CASSFRAGGSLSTDTQYF; CDR3nt: TGTGCCAGCAGTTTTCGAGCGGGAGGTTCCCTTAGCACAGATACGCAGTATTTT
j_gene: TRBJ1-2; v_gene: TRBV12-3/TRBV12-4; abundance: few; d_gene: NA; CDR3aa: CASRGSGRSYTF; CDR3nt: TGTGCCAGCAGGGGGAGCGGGAGGAGCTACACCTTC
j_gene: TRBJ1-1; v_gene: TRBV5-1; abundance: many; d_gene: NA; CDR3aa: CASSLARNTEAFF; CDR3nt: TGCGCCAGCAGCTTGGCCAGGAACACTGAAGCTTTCTTT
j_gene: TRBJ1-5; v_gene: TRBV19; abundance: NA; d_gene: TRBD1; CDR3aa: CASSIFSGGQPQHF; CDR3nt: TGTGCCAGTAGTATTTTCTCAGGGGGCCAGCCCCAGCATTTT
j_gene: TRBJ1-2; v_gene: TRBV7-2; abundance: NA; d_gene: TRBD1; CDR3aa: CASSFPPGTGGGYTF; CDR3nt: TGTGCCAGCAGCTTTCCCCCCGGGACAGGGGGAGGCTACACCTTC
j_gene: TRBJ1-6; v_gene: TRBV27; abundance: few; d_gene: TRBD1; CDR3aa: CASSPGTGGSPLHF; CDR3nt: TGTGCCAGCAGTCCCGGGACAGGGGGTTCACCCCTCCACTTT
j_gene: TRBJ1-3; v_gene: TRBV6-5; abundance: NA; d_gene: NA; CDR3aa: CASSYGLSGNTIYF; CDR3nt: TGTGCCAGCAGTTATGGCCTCTCTGGAAACACCATATATTTT
j_gene: TRBJ1-2; v_gene: TRBV18; abundance: NA; d_gene: NA; CDR3aa: CASSRQDLRGYTF; CDR3nt: TGTGCCAGCTCACGCCAGGATCTCAGAGGCTACACCTTC
j_gene: TRBJ2-3; v_gene: TRBV7-3; abundance: NA; d_gene: TRBD2; CDR3aa: CASSLTVAGGVDTQYF; CDR3nt: TGTGCCAGCAGCTTAACTGTAGCGGGAGGGGTAGATACGCAGTATTTT
j_gene: TRBJ1-5; v_gene: TRBV10-2; abundance: once; d_gene: NA; CDR3aa: CASSDPGIGGNQPQHF; CDR3nt: TGCGCCAGCAGTGACCCAGGGATAGGTGGGAATCAGCCCCAGCATTTT
j_gene: TRBJ2-5; v_gene: TRBV6-5; abundance: NA; d_gene: TRBD1; CDR3aa: CASRDRGFSQETQYF; CDR3nt: TGTGCCAGCAGGGACAGGGGGTTTTCCCAAGAGACCCAGTACTTC
j_gene: TRBJ1-4; v_gene: TRBV4-2; abundance: NA; d_gene: NA; CDR3aa: CASSQGEGVTNEKLFF; CDR3nt: TGTGCCAGCAGCCAGGGGGAGGGGGTCACTAATGAAAAACTGTTTTTT
j_gene: TRBJ1-2; v_gene: TRBV6-6; abundance: NA; d_gene: NA; CDR3aa: CASSYSGDNGYTF; CDR3nt: TGTGCCAGCAGTTACTCAGGGGATAATGGCTACACCTTC
j_gene: TRBJ2-2; v_gene: TRBV5-1; abundance: NA; d_gene: TRBD2; CDR3aa: CASSRTSGGKNTGELFF; CDR3nt: TGCGCCAGCAGCCGGACTAGCGGGGGGAAGAACACCGGGGAGCTGTTTTTT
j_gene: TRBJ2-1; v_gene: TRBV9; abundance: NA; d_gene: NA; CDR3aa: CASSVATTMNEQFF; CDR3nt: TGTGCCAGCAGCGTAGCTACTACCATGAATGAGCAGTTCTTC
j_gene: TRBJ2-5; v_gene: TRBV7-3; abundance: NA; d_gene: NA; CDR3aa: CASSLRGNPDRQETQYF; CDR3nt: TGTGCCAGCAGCTTAAGGGGGAATCCGGACAGACAAGAGACCCAGTACTTC
j_gene: TRBJ1-3; v_gene: TRBV18; abundance: NA; d_gene: TRBD1; CDR3aa: CASSPSGQGNFGNTIYF; CDR3nt: TGTGCCAGCTCACCCTCGGGACAGGGAAACTTTGGAAACACCATATATTTT
j_gene: TRBJ1-1; v_gene: TRBV11-2; abundance: NA; d_gene: NA; CDR3aa: CASSWGVGTEAFF; CDR3nt: TGTGCCAGCAGCTGGGGGGTCGGCACTGAAGCTTTCTTT
j_gene: TRBJ1-1; v_gene: TRBV28; abundance: NA; d_gene: NA; CDR3aa: CASSLVENTEAFF; CDR3nt: TGTGCCAGCAGTTTGGTAGAGAACACTGAAGCTTTCTTT
j_gene: TRBJ1-4; v_gene: TRBV12-5; abundance: NA; d_gene: NA; CDR3aa: CASGPLGAPNEKLFF; CDR3nt: TGTGCTAGTGGTCCCTTAGGGGCACCTAATGAAAAACTGTTTTTT
j_gene: TRBJ2-1; v_gene: TRBV11-1; abundance: NA; d_gene: TRBD1; CDR3aa: CASSSAQGAVEQFF; CDR3nt: TGTGCCAGCAGCTCCGCCCAGGGGGCGGTTGAGCAGTTCTTC
j_gene: TRBJ2-4; v_gene: TRBV28; abundance: NA; d_gene: NA; CDR3aa: CASSIKGGLAKNIQYF; CDR3nt: TGTGCCAGCAGCATCAAGGGCGGACTAGCCAAAAACATTCAGTACTTC
j_gene: TRBJ2-4; v_gene: TRBV5-4; abundance: NA; d_gene: TRBD1; CDR3aa: CASSGTGSVNIQYF; CDR3nt: TGTGCCAGCAGCGGGACAGGGAGTGTGAACATTCAGTACTTC
j_gene: TRBJ1-2; v_gene: TRBV20-1; abundance: once; d_gene: NA; CDR3aa: CSVVEHYGYTF; CDR3nt: TGCAGTGTGGTTGAGCACTATGGCTACACCTTC
j_gene: TRBJ2-1; v_gene: TRBV25-1; abundance: NA; d_gene: NA; CDR3aa: CASSAPGGNEQFF; CDR3nt: TGTGCCAGCAGTGCACCAGGGGGGAATGAGCAGTTCTTC
j_gene: TRBJ1-1; v_gene: TRBV4-2; abundance: NA; d_gene: TRBD1; CDR3aa: CASSQRDRGMNTEAFF; CDR3nt: TGTGCCAGCAGCCAACGGGACAGAGGCATGAACACTGAAGCTTTCTTT
j_gene: TRBJ2-7; v_gene: TRBV6-5; abundance: NA; d_gene: TRBD2; CDR3aa: CASSTGTSSYEQYF; CDR3nt: TGTGCCAGCAGTACCGGGACTAGCTCCTACGAGCAGTACTTC
j_gene: TRBJ1-6; v_gene: TRBV6-5; abundance: NA; d_gene: NA; CDR3aa: CASRNQDTYNSPLHF; CDR3nt: TGTGCCAGCAGGAATCAGGACACCTATAATTCACCCCTCCACTTT
j_gene: TRBJ1-2; v_gene: TRBV4-3; abundance: NA; d_gene: NA; CDR3aa: CASSQDPGAGYGYTF; CDR3nt: TGCGCCAGCAGCCAAGATCCGGGAGCGGGCTATGGCTACACCTTC
j_gene: TRBJ2-6; v_gene: TRBV18; abundance: NA; d_gene: NA; CDR3aa: CASSPLYRGASGANVLTF; CDR3nt: TGTGCCAGCTCACCACTCTATCGGGGTGCCTCTGGGGCCAACGTCCTGACTTTC
j_gene: TRBJ1-3; v_gene: TRBV24-1; abundance: NA; d_gene: TRBD1; CDR3aa: CATSDSDRVGNTIYF; CDR3nt: TGTGCCACCAGTGACTCAGACAGGGTTGGAAACACCATATATTTT
j_gene: TRBJ2-1; v_gene: TRBV27; abundance: few; d_gene: TRBD2; CDR3aa: CASSLGSVWRESYNEQFF; CDR3nt: TGTGCCAGCAGTTTAGGCTCTGTGTGGCGGGAGTCTTACAATGAGCAGTTCTTC
j_gene: TRBJ1-4; v_gene: TRBV11-1; abundance: NA; d_gene: NA; CDR3aa: CASSSRPATNEKLFF; CDR3nt: TGTGCCAGCAGCTCTAGACCTGCAACTAATGAAAAACTGTTTTTT
j_gene: TRBJ1-1; v_gene: TRBV7-2; abundance: NA; d_gene: TRBD1; CDR3aa: CASSHGTGVKRDTEAFF; CDR3nt: TGTGCCAGCAGTCACGGGACAGGGGTCAAAAGGGATACTGAAGCTTTCTTT
j_gene: TRBJ2-3; v_gene: TRBV6-5; abundance: NA; d_gene: NA; CDR3aa: CASMRGGTDTQYF; CDR3nt: TGTGCCAGCATGCGAGGGGGTACGGATACGCAGTATTTT
j_gene: TRBJ2-7; v_gene: TRBV6-5; abundance: NA; d_gene: NA; CDR3aa: CASSYSTYGSYEQYF; CDR3nt: TGTGCCAGCAGTTACTCGACTTACGGGAGCTACGAGCAGTACTTC
j_gene: TRBJ1-1; v_gene: TRBV19; abundance: NA; d_gene: NA; CDR3aa: CASSLGGTLTEAFF; CDR3nt: TGTGCCAGTAGTTTGGGGGGAACCCTTACTGAAGCTTTCTTT
j_gene: TRBJ2-7; v_gene: TRBV5-1; abundance: NA; d_gene: NA; CDR3aa: CASSLEGDTSYEQYF; CDR3nt: TGCGCCAGCAGCTTGGAAGGGGATACCTCCTACGAGCAGTACTTC
j_gene: TRBJ2-1; v_gene: TRBV10-3; abundance: NA; d_gene: TRBD2; CDR3aa: CAISGTSGAPSSYNEQFF; CDR3nt: TGTGCCATCAGTGGGACTAGCGGGGCCCCAAGCTCCTACAATGAGCAGTTCTTC
j_gene: TRBJ2-3; v_gene: TRBV5-4; abundance: NA; d_gene: NA; CDR3aa: CASSLAGPDTQYF; CDR3nt: TGTGCCAGCAGCTTGGCGGGTCCAGATACGCAGTATTTT
j_gene: TRBJ2-3; v_gene: TRBV7-2; abundance: NA; d_gene: TRBD2; CDR3aa: CASSLGLAGSTQYF; CDR3nt: TGTGCCAGCAGCTTAGGGCTAGCGGGAAGTACGCAGTATTTT
j_gene: TRBJ2-3; v_gene: TRBV7-6; abundance: NA; d_gene: NA; CDR3aa: CASSLVGLKGDTQYF; CDR3nt: TGTGCCAGCAGCTTAGTAGGTTTAAAGGGGGATACGCAGTATTTT
j_gene: TRBJ2-5; v_gene: TRBV5-4; abundance: NA; d_gene: TRBD2; CDR3aa: CASSFRLAGGTETQYF; CDR3nt: TGTGCCAGCAGCTTTCGACTAGCGGGAGGTACGGAGACCCAGTACTTC
j_gene: TRBJ1-5; v_gene: TRBV2; abundance: NA; d_gene: NA; CDR3aa: CASTWGRMGSNQPQHF; CDR3nt: TGTGCCAGCACGTGGGGCCGTATGGGTAGCAATCAGCCCCAGCATTTT
j_gene: TRBJ2-7; v_gene: TRBV12-5; abundance: NA; d_gene: TRBD1; CDR3aa: CASGPTRTGVREQYF; CDR3nt: TGTGCTAGTGGCCCTACCAGGACAGGGGTGAGGGAGCAGTACTTC
j_gene: TRBJ2-5; v_gene: TRBV13; abundance: NA; d_gene: TRBD2; CDR3aa: CASSGVAGDQETQYF; CDR3nt: TGTGCCAGCAGCGGCGTAGCGGGGGACCAAGAGACCCAGTACTTC
j_gene: TRBJ1-1; v_gene: TRBV6-5; abundance: NA; d_gene: NA; CDR3aa: CASSPLAETHAFF; CDR3nt: TGTGCCAGCAGCCCGCTAGCGGAGACACATGCTTTCTTT
j_gene: TRBJ2-2; v_gene: TRBV5-1; abundance: NA; d_gene: NA; CDR3aa: CASSSLDRNTGELFF; CDR3nt: TGCGCCAGCAGCTCGTTAGACAGAAACACCGGGGAGCTGTTTTTT
j_gene: TRBJ2-5; v_gene: TRBV11-2; abundance: NA; d_gene: NA; CDR3aa: CASSLVVQQETQYF; CDR3nt: TGTGCCAGCAGCTTAGTGGTGCAGCAAGAGACCCAGTACTTC